The 2 T cell receptor beta chains listed next were all sequenced from one sample in a study of beta chain features in type 1 diabetes. Expressed TCRB transcripts were sequenced because the isolated RNA had all been reverse transcribed beforehand. The protocol was immunoSEQ multiplex PCR, while the TCRdb copy is restricted to in-frame clones and leaves out a portion. The data hold 150,000 to 200,000 clones, with about 63% observed a single time. Antigens for these TCRs are unknown. General study findings and limits: All four CD4+ subsets from Type 1 diabetes patients carried moderately but significantly shorter TCRB CDR3s.

The sample comprised naive CD4+ T cells from blood. Receptors originate from a man under 40 with type 1 diabetes.

This clone was counted between two and nine times. The genes are TRBV29-1 and TRBJ1-2, with unresolved D. V was cut by 0 bases and J by 5 bases, with 7 bases left in between. CDR3 length: 12 residues. CDR1 SQVTM and CDR2 ANQGSEA come from the germline V gene. The CDR3 region is CSVEEYGYGYTF. In nucleotides, the CDR3 is TGCAGCGTTGAAGAGTACGGTTATGGCTACACCTTC.

The gene calls are TRBV23-1 and TRBJ2-2, with a weak D call TRBD2 (5 bases). TRBV23-1 qualifies as an ORF whose function is uncertain. V lost 0 bases, J lost 5 bases, and 7 bases lay in between. The CDR3 is made up of 14 amino acids. The CDR3 loop reads CASSQSRRTGELFF. The DNA of the CDR3 is TGCGCCAGCAGTCAATCGAGGAGGACCGGGGAGCTGTTTTTT.